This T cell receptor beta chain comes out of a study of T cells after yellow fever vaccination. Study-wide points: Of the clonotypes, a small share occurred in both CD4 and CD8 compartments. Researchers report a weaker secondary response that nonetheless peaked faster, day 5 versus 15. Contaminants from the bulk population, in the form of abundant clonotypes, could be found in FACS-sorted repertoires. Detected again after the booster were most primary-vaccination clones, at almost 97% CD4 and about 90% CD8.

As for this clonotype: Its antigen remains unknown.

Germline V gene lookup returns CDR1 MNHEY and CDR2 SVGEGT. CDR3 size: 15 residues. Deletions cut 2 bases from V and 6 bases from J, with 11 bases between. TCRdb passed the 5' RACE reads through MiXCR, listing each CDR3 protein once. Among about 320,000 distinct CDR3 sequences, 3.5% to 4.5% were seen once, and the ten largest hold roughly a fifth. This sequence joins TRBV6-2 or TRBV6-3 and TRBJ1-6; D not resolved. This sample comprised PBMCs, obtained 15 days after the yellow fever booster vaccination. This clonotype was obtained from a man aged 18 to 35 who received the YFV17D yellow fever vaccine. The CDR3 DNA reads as TGTGCCAGCAGTTACCGGGCTCCTGGTAATTCACCCCTCCACTTT. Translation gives CASSYRAPGNSPLHF.